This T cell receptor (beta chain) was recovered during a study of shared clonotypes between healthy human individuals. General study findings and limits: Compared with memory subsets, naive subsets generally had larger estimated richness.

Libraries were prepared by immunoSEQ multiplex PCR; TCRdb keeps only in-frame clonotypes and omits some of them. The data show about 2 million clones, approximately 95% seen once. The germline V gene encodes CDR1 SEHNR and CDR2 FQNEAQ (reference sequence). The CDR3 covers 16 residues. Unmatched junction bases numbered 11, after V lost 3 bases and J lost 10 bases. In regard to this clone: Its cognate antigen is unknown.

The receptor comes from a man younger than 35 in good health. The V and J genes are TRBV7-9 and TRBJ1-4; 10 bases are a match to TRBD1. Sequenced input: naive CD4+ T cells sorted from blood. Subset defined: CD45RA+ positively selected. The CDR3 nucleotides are TGTGCCAGCAGCTTCAATCCGGGACAGGGGAGTGGAAAACTGTTTTTT. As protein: CASSFNPGQGSGKLFF.